Following are 10 T cell receptor beta chains from one sample sequenced in a study of T cell repertoires and HLA-DP antigens. Their cognate antigens are unknown. Clones were read by immunoSEQ multiplex PCR, and TCRdb kept only the in-frame ones, dropping some. The sample consists of over 100,000 clones, almost 95% of them appearing once. Sequenced material: CD4+ T cells from PBMCs. The receptors come from a young woman in good health and CMV-seronegative.

In its sample, this clone was seen once. The V gene is TRBV12-5, the J gene TRBJ1-1; weak D call: TRBD1 (5 bases). Trimming removed 5 bases at V and 1 base at J, with 17 bases between. Germline values: CDR1 LGHNT, CDR2 FRNRAP. The CDR3 is 16 residues long. The CDR3: CASGRLGGLTNTEAFF. In nucleotides, the CDR3 is TGTGCTAGTGGTCGGTTGGGGGGATTGACGAACACTGAAGCTTTCTTT.

The rearrangement links TRBV9 to TRBJ1-3, with D tentatively TRBD1 (6 bases). V was pared by 0 bases and J by 0 bases, with 10 bases between. Germline lookup yields CDR1 SGDLS and CDR2 YYNGEE. The CDR3 runs to 16 residues. In nucleotides, the CDR3 is TGTGCCAGCAGCGTAGGGGCAGGGGCCTCTGGAAACACCATATATTTT. Amino acid sequence: CASSVGAGASGNTIYF.

The chain employs TRBV5-6 and TRBJ2-3; 12 bases are a match to TRBD1. J gave up 5 bases and V 4 bases, and 8 bases lay outside the gene matches. Germline V CDR1 and CDR2: SGHDT, YYEEEE. This CDR3 has 16 amino acids. The CDR3 sequence: CASSLIGDRGLDTQYF. The CDR3 nucleotides are TGTGCCAGCAGCCTTATCGGGGACAGGGGGCTAGATACGCAGTATTTT.

The rearrangement uses TRBV4-1 and TRBJ1-2; D perhaps matches TRBD1 (5 bases). The germline gives CDR1 MGHRA, CDR2 YSYEKL. Trimming took 1 base from V and 1 from J, leaving 10 bases between them. This CDR3 comprises 15 residues. The CDR3 DNA follows: TGCGCCAGCAGCCAAGGACAGAACTATAACTATGGCTACACCTTC. Translation gives CASSQGQNYNYGYTF.

This chain connects TRBV19 to TRBJ1-2; TRBD1 matches 7 bases. V shed 5 bases and J 8 bases; nucleotides not matched to a gene: 20. The germline CDR1 and CDR2 sequences are LNHDA and SQIVND (reference sequence). The CDR3 runs to 17 residues. In DNA form, the CDR3 reads TGTGCCAGTAGTCGAATGGGACAGAATCCCAACCTCTGGGGCTACACCTTC. Its translation: CASSRMGQNPNLWGYTF.

The chain employs TRBV7-3 and TRBJ2-3, with 10 nucleotides matching TRBD2. The CDR3 sequence is 16 residues long. V trimming: 1 base; J trimming: 4 bases; junction bases outside the gene matches: 5. The germline V gene has CDR1 SGHTA and CDR2 FQGTGA. CDR3 bases: TGTGCCAGCAGCTTAAAGGCTAGCGGGAGATCAGATACGCAGTATTTT. Its protein is CASSLKASGRSDTQYF.

The gene calls are TRBV2 and TRBJ1-5, with a weak D call TRBD1 (6 bases). CDR3 size: 16 residues. Germline loops: CDR1 SNHLY, CDR2 FYNNEI. Trimming shortened V by 5 bases and J by 3 bases, and 17 bases separated the two germline ends. CDR3 DNA: TGTGCCAGCAGTTGGGAAACGGGGGGCTTCAATCAGCCCCAGCATTTT. Its protein is CASSWETGGFNQPQHF.

V usage is TRBV11-2 and J usage is TRBJ2-7, with D maybe TRBD2 (6 bases). Germline CDR1 SGHAT, CDR2 FQNNGV. V gave up 6 bases and J gave up 3 bases, with 21 bases separating them. CDR3 length: 16 residues. CDR3 sequence reads: CASRLSPGTFLYEQYF. In nucleotides, the CDR3 is TGTGCCAGCAGACTATCCCCGGGGACTTTCCTCTACGAGCAGTACTTC.

The chain is built from TRBV2 and TRBJ1-2; weak D call: TRBD1 (5 bases). The CDR3 extends over 12 amino acids. From germline, CDR1 is SNHLY and CDR2 FYNNEI. V was shortened by 4 bases and J by 4 bases, with 7 bases between the two germline ends. The CDR3 loop is CASSARVYGYTF. In DNA, the CDR3 is TGTGCCAGCAGTGCCAGGGTCTATGGCTACACCTTC.

There are a few counts of this clone. The rearrangement joins TRBV6-5 to TRBJ1-2; possible D gene TRBD1, 5 bases. Germline CDR1 is MNHEY and CDR2 is SVGAGI. The CDR3 consists of 12 residues. V shed 7 bases and J shed 3 bases, with 9 bases lying between them. The CDR3 is CASIGGDYGYTF. The CDR3 nucleotides read TGTGCCAGCATCGGGGGGGACTATGGCTACACCTTC.